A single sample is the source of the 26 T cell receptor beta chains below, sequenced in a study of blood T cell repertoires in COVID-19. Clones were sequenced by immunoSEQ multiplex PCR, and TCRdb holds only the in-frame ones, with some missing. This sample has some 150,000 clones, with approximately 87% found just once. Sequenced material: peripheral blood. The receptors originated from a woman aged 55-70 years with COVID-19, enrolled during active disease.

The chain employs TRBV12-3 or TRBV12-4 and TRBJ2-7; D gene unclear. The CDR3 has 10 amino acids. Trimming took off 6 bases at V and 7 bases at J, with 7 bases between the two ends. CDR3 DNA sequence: TGTGCCAGCAGCCTCCTGGAGCAGTACTTC. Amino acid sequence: CASSLLEQYF.

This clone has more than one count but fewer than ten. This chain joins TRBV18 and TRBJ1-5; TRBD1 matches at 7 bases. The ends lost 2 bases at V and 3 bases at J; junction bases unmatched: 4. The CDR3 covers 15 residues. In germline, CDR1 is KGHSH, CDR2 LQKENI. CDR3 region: CASSPTGQINQPQHF. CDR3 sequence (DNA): TGTGCCAGCTCACCAACGGGACAGATCAATCAGCCCCAGCATTTT.

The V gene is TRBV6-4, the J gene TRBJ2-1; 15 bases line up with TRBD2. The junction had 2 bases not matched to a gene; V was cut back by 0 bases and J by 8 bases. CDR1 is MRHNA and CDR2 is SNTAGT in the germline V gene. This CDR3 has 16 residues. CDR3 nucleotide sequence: TGTGCCAGCAGTGACTCGGGACTAGCGGGAGGCCATGAGCAGTTCTTC. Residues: CASSDSGLAGGHEQFF.

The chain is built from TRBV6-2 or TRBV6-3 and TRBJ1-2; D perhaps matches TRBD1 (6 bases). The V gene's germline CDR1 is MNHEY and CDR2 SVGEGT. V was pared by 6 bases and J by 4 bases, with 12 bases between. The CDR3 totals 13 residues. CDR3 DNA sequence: TGTGCCAGCAGCCTACAGGGTATCTATGGCTACACCTTC. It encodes CASSLQGIYGYTF.

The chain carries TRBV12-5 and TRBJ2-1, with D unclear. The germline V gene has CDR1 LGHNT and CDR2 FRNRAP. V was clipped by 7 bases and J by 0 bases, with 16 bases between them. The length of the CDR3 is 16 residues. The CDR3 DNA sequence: TGTGCTAGTGCCCCTTCTCGCGGAAGCTCCTACAATGAGCAGTTCTTC. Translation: CASAPSRGSSYNEQFF. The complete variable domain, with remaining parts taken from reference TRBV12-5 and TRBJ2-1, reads DARVTQTPRHKVTEMGQEVTMRCQPILGHNTVFWYRQTMMQGLELLAYFRNRAPLDDSGMPKDRFSAEMPDATLATLKIQPSEPRDSAVYFCASAPSRGSSYNEQFFGPGTRLTVL.

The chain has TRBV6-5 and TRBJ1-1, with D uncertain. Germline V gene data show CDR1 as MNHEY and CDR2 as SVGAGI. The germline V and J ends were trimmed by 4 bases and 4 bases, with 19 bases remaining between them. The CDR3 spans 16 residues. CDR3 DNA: TGTGCCAGCAGTTTAAGCGGAGAGGTCTCCGGCACTGAAGCTTTCTTT. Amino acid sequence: CASSLSGEVSGTEAFF.

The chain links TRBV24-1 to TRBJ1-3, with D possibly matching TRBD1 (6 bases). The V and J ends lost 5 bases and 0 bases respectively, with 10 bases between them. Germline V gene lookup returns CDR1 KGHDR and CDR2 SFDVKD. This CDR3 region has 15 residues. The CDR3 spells CATSGSTGSGNTIYF. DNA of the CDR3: TGTGCCACCAGTGGATCGACAGGCTCTGGAAACACCATATATTTT.

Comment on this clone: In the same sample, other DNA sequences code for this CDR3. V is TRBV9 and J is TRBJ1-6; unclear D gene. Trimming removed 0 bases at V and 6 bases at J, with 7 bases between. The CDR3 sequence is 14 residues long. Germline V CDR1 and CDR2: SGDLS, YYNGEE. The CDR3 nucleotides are TGTGCCAGCAGCGTAGTACAGACTAATTCACCCCTCCACTTT. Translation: CASSVVQTNSPLHF.

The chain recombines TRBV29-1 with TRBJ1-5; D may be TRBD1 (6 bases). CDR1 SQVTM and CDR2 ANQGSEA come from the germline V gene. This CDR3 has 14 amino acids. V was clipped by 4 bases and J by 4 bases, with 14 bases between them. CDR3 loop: CSVGGLPPNQPQHF. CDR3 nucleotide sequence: TGCAGCGTTGGGGGGCTGCCCCCTAATCAGCCCCAGCATTTT. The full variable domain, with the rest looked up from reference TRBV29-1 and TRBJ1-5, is SAVISQKPSRDICQRGTSLTIQCQVDSQVTMMFWYRQQPGQSLTLIATANQGSEATYESGFVIDKFPISRPNLTFSTLTVSNMSPEDSSIYLCSVGGLPPNQPQHFGDGTRLSIL.

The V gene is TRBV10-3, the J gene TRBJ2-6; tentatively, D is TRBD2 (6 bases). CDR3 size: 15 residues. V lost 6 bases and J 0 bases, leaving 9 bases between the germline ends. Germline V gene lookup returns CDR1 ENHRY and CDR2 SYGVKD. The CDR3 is CAIRLARSGANVLTF. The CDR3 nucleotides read TGTGCCATCAGACTAGCCCGCTCTGGGGCCAACGTCCTGACTTTC.

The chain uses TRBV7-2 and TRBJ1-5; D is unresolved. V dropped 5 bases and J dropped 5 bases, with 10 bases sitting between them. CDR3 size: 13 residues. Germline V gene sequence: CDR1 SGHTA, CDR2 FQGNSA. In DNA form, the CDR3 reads TGTGCCAGCAGCCCCCGGCGGGATCAGCCCCAGCATTTT. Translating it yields CASSPRRDQPQHF. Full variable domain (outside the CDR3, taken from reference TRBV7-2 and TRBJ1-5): GAGVSQSPSNKVTEKGKDVELRCDPISGHTALYWYRQSLGQGLEFLIYFQGNSAPDKSGLPSDRFSAERTGGSVSTLTIQRTQQEDSAVYLCASSPRRDQPQHFGDGTRLSIL.

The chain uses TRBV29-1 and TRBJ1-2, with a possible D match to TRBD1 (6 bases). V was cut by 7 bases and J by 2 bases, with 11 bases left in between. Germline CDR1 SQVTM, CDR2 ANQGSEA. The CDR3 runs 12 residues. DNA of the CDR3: TGCAGCGCCGAGGGGGTGAACTATGGCTACACCTTC. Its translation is CSAEGVNYGYTF.

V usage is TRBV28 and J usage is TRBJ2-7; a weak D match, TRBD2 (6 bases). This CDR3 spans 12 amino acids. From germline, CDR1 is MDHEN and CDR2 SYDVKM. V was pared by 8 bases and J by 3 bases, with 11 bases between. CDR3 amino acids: CASGRGSYEQYF. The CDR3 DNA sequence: TGTGCCAGCGGCCGGGGGAGCTACGAGCAGTACTTC.

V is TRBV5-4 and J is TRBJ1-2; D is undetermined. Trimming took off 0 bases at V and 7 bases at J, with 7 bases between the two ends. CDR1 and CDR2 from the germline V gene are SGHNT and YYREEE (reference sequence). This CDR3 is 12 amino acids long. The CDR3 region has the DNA TGTGCCAGCAGCTTGGGTCCTACTGGCTACACCTTC. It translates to CASSLGPTGYTF.

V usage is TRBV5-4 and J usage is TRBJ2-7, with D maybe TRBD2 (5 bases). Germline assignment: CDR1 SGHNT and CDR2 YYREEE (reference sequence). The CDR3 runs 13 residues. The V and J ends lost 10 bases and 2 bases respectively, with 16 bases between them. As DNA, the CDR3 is TGTGCCTATTTTCGTCGGGGTCCCTACGAGCAGTACTTC. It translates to CAYFRRGPYEQYF.

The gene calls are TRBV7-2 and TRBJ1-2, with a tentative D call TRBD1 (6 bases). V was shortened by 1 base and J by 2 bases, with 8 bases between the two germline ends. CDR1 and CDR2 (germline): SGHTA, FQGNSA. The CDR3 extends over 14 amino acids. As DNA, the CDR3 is TGTGCCAGCAGCTTAGGTGACAGGAACTATGGCTACACCTTC. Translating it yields CASSLGDRNYGYTF. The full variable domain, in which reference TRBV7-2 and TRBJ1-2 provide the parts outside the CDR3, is GAGVSQSPSNKVTEKGKDVELRCDPISGHTALYWYRQSLGQGLEFLIYFQGNSAPDKSGLPSDRFSAERTGGSVSTLTIQRTQQEDSAVYLCASSLGDRNYGYTFGSGTRLTVV.

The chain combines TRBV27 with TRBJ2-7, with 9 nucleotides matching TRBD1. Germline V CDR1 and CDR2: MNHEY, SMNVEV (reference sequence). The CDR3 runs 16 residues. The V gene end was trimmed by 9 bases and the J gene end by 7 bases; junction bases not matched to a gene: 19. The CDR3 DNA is TGTGCCAGTATACGGTCTGGGACAGGGTTCCTGGGGGAGCAGTACTTC. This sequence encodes CASIRSGTGFLGEQYF.

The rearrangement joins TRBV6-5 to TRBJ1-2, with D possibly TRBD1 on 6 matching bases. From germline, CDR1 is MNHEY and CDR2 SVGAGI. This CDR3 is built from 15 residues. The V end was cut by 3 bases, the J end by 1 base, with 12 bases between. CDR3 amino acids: CASSYSRTDNYGYTF. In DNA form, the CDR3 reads TGTGCCAGCAGTTATTCCCGGACAGATAACTATGGCTACACCTTC.

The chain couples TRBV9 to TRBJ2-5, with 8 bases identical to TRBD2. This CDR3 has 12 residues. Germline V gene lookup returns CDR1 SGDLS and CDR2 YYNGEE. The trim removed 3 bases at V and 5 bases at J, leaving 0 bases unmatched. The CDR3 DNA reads TGTGCCAGCAGCGCGGGGGGGGAGACCCAGTACTTC. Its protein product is CASSAGGETQYF.

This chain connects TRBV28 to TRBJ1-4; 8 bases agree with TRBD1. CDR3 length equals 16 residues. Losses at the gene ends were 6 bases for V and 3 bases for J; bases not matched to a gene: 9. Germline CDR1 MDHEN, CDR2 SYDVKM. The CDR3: CASRPGTGFSNEKLFF. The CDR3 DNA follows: TGTGCCAGCAGGCCCGGGACAGGCTTTTCTAATGAAAAACTGTTTTTT.

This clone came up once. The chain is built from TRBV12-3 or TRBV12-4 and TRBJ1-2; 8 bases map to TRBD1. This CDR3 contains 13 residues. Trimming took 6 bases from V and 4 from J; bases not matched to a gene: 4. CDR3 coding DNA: TGTGCCAGCAGCGTGGACAGGGTCTATGGCTACACCTTC. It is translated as CASSVDRVYGYTF.

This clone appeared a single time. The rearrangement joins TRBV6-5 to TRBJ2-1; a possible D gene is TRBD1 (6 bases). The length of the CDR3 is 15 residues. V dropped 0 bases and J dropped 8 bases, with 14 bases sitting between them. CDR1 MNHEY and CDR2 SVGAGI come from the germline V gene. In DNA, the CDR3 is TGTGCCAGCAGTTACTCTACAGGGTTGAAAGATGAGCAGTTCTTC. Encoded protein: CASSYSTGLKDEQFF.

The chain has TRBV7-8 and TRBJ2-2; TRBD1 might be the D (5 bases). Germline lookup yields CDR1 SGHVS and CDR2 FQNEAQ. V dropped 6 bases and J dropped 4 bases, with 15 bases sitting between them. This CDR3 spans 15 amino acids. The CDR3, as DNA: TGTGCCAGCAGAATCGACCAGGGTCCCACCGGGGAGCTGTTTTTT. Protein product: CASRIDQGPTGELFF.

DNA of the CDR3: TGTGCCAGCAGCCTACTTGGCGGTGCCCCTGAAGCTTTCTTT. It is translated as CASSLLGGAPEAFF. The gene calls are TRBV5-6 and TRBJ1-1; D is unresolved. V gave up 4 bases and J gave up 6 bases, with 16 bases separating them. Germline loops: CDR1 SGHDT, CDR2 YYEEEE. The CDR3 has 14 amino acids.

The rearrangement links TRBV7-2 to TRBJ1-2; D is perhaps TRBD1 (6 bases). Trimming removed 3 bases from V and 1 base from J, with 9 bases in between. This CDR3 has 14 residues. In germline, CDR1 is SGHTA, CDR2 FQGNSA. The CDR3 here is CASSFTGFNYGYTF. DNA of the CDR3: TGTGCCAGCAGCTTTACAGGGTTTAACTATGGCTACACCTTC.

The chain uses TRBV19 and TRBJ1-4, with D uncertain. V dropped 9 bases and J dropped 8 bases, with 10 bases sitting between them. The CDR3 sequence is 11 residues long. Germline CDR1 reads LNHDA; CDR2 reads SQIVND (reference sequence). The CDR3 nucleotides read TGTGCCAGCCGGGTTGGCGAAAAACTGTTTTTT. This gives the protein CASRVGEKLFF.